Each of the 10 T cell receptor beta chains below was sequenced from the same sample in a study of cytomegalovirus exposure and HLA in healthy donors (dated by TCRdb to about 2017). Receptor amplification or capture employed the immunoSEQ multiplex PCR assay. A mixture of 60 forward primers for TCR Vbeta segments and 13 reverse primers for TCR Jbeta segments was used in the multiplex PCR. TCRdb took this table from immuneACCESS and kept in-frame rearrangements with V and J called. Such tables lack part of the clones; where checked against another copy, unresolved V genes explain under half of the gap, and the rest is unexplained. The sample table shows some 160,000 clones, and around four fifths are seen once. The ten largest account for over 1.1% of the sample. What was sequenced was PBMCs. These receptors came from a male donor in good health and CMV-seronegative.

The V call is TRBV7-8, the J call TRBJ2-3, with 11 bases that match TRBD2. Trimming removed 5 bases from V and 2 bases from J; junction bases left unmatched: 6. The length of the CDR3 is 16 residues. Germline-derived CDR1 and CDR2 are SGHVS and FQNEAQ. CDR3 in DNA: TGTGCCAGCAGCCCCGGGACTAGCGGCGTCACAGATACGCAGTATTTT. This sequence encodes CASSPGTSGVTDTQYF.

The CDR3 spells CASSSGLAVNEQYF. The CDR3 nucleotides are TGTGCCAGCAGCTCCGGACTAGCAGTGAACGAGCAGTACTTC. V is TRBV6-5 and J is TRBJ2-7, with 8 nucleotides matching TRBD2. CDR1 MNHEY and CDR2 SVGAGI come from the germline V gene. V was pared by 6 bases and J by 5 bases, with 9 bases of the junction left unmatched. This CDR3 spans 14 amino acids.

The rearrangement links TRBV5-1 to TRBJ1-2, with 12 bases identical to TRBD1. CDR1 is SGHRS and CDR2 is YFSETQ in the germline V gene. The CDR3 is 19 amino acids. V lost 0 bases, J lost 0 bases, and 9 bases stayed unmatched. The CDR3 region has the DNA TGCGCCAGCAGCTTGGAATGGGACAGGGGGCCTTCAGCTAACTATGGCTACACCTTC. Protein product: CASSLEWDRGPSANYGYTF.

The chain couples TRBV7-2 to TRBJ2-7; D not resolved. The CDR3 length is 15 residues. V lost 5 bases and J 2 bases, leaving 16 bases between the germline ends. The germline V gene has CDR1 SGHTA and CDR2 FQGNSA. CDR3 nucleotide sequence: TGTGCCAGCAGCCCATCGGCGGTCCTCACCTACGAGCAGTACTTC. Protein: CASSPSAVLTYEQYF.

The chain carries TRBV6-1 and TRBJ2-6, with D perhaps TRBD2 (6 bases). Trimming left V 6 bases short and J 6 bases short, with 12 bases between. Germline-derived CDR1 and CDR2 are MNHNS and SASEGT. This CDR3 region has 14 residues. CDR3 coding DNA: TGTGCCAGCAGGGGGGACTCCGTGGCCAACGTCCTGACTTTC. Protein sequence: CASRGDSVANVLTF.

The chain links TRBV9 to TRBJ2-1; 12 bases match TRBD2. V was pared by 4 bases and J by 9 bases, with 8 bases of the junction left unmatched. The germline V gene encodes CDR1 SGDLS and CDR2 YYNGEE. The CDR3 has 15 residues. CDR3 in amino acids: CASSPLAGGPGEQFF. The DNA of the CDR3 is TGTGCCAGCAGCCCGCTAGCGGGAGGGCCAGGTGAGCAGTTCTTC.

This chain links TRBV29-1 with TRBJ1-1; TRBD1 matches 9 bases. Germline CDR1 is SQVTM and CDR2 is ANQGSEA. Trimming at V came to 7 bases and at J to 3 bases, leaving 6 bases not matched to a gene. This CDR3 comprises 13 residues. The CDR3 region has the DNA TGCAGCGCTGAGGGACAGGGAGACACTGAAGCTTTCTTT. This codes for CSAEGQGDTEAFF.

This chain connects TRBV9 to TRBJ2-1; 9 bases align to TRBD1. V was clipped by 4 bases and J by 5 bases; unmatched bases: 7. CDR1 is SGDLS, CDR2 YYNGEE, per germline. The CDR3 has 15 amino acids. The CDR3 DNA follows: TGTGCCAGCAGCAAAACAGGGACAGGGAACAATGAGCAGTTCTTC. Encoded protein: CASSKTGTGNNEQFF.

The chain uses TRBV19 and TRBJ1-1; no reliable D call. Per the germline V gene, CDR1 is LNHDA and CDR2 is SQIVND (reference sequence). V shed 6 bases and J shed 4 bases, with 15 bases lying between them. The CDR3 runs to 14 residues. The CDR3 protein is CASRGRPLRTEAFF. CDR3 coding DNA: TGTGCCAGTAGAGGCAGGCCCTTGCGCACTGAAGCTTTCTTT.

The chain is built from TRBV5-8 and TRBJ2-1; TRBD2 matches at 11 bases. The V segment lost 3 bases and the J segment 1 base; nucleotides outside the gene matches: 6. Germline CDR1 reads SGHTS; CDR2 reads YDEGEE. This CDR3 contains 17 residues. In DNA, the CDR3 is TGTGCCAGCAGCTCCGGGACTAGCGGCTTATCCTACAATGAGCAGTTCTTC. Protein sequence: CASSSGTSGLSYNEQFF.